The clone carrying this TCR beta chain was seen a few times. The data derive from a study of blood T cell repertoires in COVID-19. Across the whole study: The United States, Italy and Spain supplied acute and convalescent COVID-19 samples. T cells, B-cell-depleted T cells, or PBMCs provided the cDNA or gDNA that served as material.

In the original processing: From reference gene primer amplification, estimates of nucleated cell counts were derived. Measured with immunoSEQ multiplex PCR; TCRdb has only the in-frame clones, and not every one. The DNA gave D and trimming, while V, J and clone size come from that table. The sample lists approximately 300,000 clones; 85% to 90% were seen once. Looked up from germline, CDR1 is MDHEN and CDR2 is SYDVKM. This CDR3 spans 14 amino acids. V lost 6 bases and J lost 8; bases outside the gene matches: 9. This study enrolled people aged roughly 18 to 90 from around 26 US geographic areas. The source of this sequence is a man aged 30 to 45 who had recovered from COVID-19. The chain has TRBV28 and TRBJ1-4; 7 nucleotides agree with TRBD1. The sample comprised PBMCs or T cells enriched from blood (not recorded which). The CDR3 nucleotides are TGTGCCAGCAGCCGCACACAGGGGAGGGAAAAACTGTTTTTT. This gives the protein CASSRTQGREKLFF.